One sample yielded the 3 T cell receptor beta chains listed below, sequenced in a study of cytomegalovirus exposure and HLA in healthy donors. The assay was immunoSEQ multiplex PCR, and TCRdb's table has in-frame clones only and misses some. The top ten hold about 1.9% of the sample, which has 150,000 to 180,000 clones, 85% to 90% seen once. The material sequenced was PBMCs. All receptors come from a human donor in good health.

The chain couples TRBV9 to TRBJ2-3; 7 nucleotides agree with TRBD2. The germline V gene has CDR1 SGDLS and CDR2 YYNGEE. CDR3 length: 14 residues. Losses at the gene ends were 4 bases for V and 4 bases for J; bases not matched to a gene: 6. In DNA form, the CDR3 reads TGTGCCAGCAGCCCCCAGACTAGCTCAGATACGCAGTATTTT. Translating it yields CASSPQTSSDTQYF. Combining the CDR3 with reference TRBV9 and TRBJ2-3 gives the whole variable domain DSGVTQTPKHLITATGQRVTLRCSPRSGDLSVYWYQQSLDQGLQFLIQYYNGEERAKGNILERFSAQQFPDLHSELNLSSLELGDSALYFCASSPQTSSDTQYFGPGTRLTVL.

The chain couples TRBV28 to TRBJ1-2; the D gene is possibly TRBD1 (5 bases). The germline V and J ends were trimmed by 8 bases and 7 bases, with 17 bases remaining between them. Germline V gene sequence: CDR1 MDHEN, CDR2 SYDVKM. CDR3 length: 13 residues. This CDR3 reads CASGVQAAGGYTF. In DNA form, the CDR3 reads TGTGCCAGCGGGGTACAGGCCGCAGGTGGCTACACCTTC.

This chain joins TRBV4-1 and TRBJ1-2, with 7 bases aligning to TRBD1. The CDR3 has 13 amino acids. J was trimmed by 6 bases and V by 3 bases; bases with no gene match: 4. Looked up from germline, CDR1 is MGHRA and CDR2 is YSYEKL. CDR3 in DNA: TGCGCCAGCAGCCAGCTCGGACAGGATGGCTACACCTTC. This codes for CASSQLGQDGYTF.